The next 9 T cell receptor beta chains were all read from a single sample in a study of blood T cell repertoires in COVID-19. Clones were sequenced by immunoSEQ multiplex PCR, and TCRdb holds only the in-frame ones, with some missing. This sample has tens of thousands of clones, with around 90% found just once. Sequencing used peripheral blood. These receptors all stem from a woman aged 50 to 60 with active or convalescent COVID-19.

This chain uses TRBV13 with TRBJ1-6; 7 bases match TRBD1. Germline V gene sequence: CDR1 PRHDT, CDR2 FYEKMQ (reference sequence). Trimming removed 6 bases from V and 1 base from J; junction bases left unmatched: 6. The length of the CDR3 is 16 residues. The DNA of the CDR3 is TGTGCCAGCAGTAAAACACAGGGGTCCTATAATTCACCCCTCCACTTT. Encoded protein: CASSKTQGSYNSPLHF.

This chain joins TRBV6-5 and TRBJ1-2; D is perhaps TRBD1 (6 bases). Trimming cost V 4 bases and J 4 bases, with 10 bases left between them. CDR3 length: 13 amino acids. Germline loops: CDR1 MNHEY, CDR2 SVGAGI. CDR3 sequence reads: CASSSPGAYGYTF. The CDR3 DNA follows: TGTGCCAGCAGTTCACCAGGGGCCTATGGCTACACCTTC.

The chain uses TRBV9 and TRBJ2-1; 11 bases line up with TRBD2. In germline, CDR1 is SGDLS, CDR2 YYNGEE. The V segment lost 2 bases and the J segment 0 bases; nucleotides outside the gene matches: 7. The CDR3 spans 18 residues. For the CDR3, the DNA is TGTGCCAGCAGCGTCCATCCGGGACTAGCGGTCTCCTACAATGAGCAGTTCTTC. It translates to CASSVHPGLAVSYNEQFF. The entire variable domain, with the rest obtained from reference TRBV9 and TRBJ2-1, is as follows: DSGVTQTPKHLITATGQRVTLRCSPRSGDLSVYWYQQSLDQGLQFLIQYYNGEERAKGNILERFSAQQFPDLHSELNLSSLELGDSALYFCASSVHPGLAVSYNEQFFGPGTRLTVL.

The count of this clone is one. The J gene is TRBJ2-1, the V gene TRBV7-2, with TRBD2 matching 10 bases. V shed 5 bases, J shed 1 base, and the junction held 5 bases outside the gene matches. Germline V gene data show CDR1 as SGHTA and CDR2 as FQGNSA. This CDR3 is built from 16 residues. The DNA for the CDR3 is TGTGCCAGCAGCCCCGTAGCGGGGGGTTCCTACAATGAGCAGTTCTTC. As protein: CASSPVAGGSYNEQFF. The whole variable domain, remainder taken from reference TRBV7-2 and TRBJ2-1, is GAGVSQSPSNKVTEKGKDVELRCDPISGHTALYWYRQSLGQGLEFLIYFQGNSAPDKSGLPSDRFSAERTGGSVSTLTIQRTQQEDSAVYLCASSPVAGGSYNEQFFGPGTRLTVL.

On this clone itself: Other DNA sequences in the sample encode the same CDR3. The V and J genes are TRBV30 and TRBJ1-3; weak D call: TRBD1 (6 bases). Trimming stripped 0 bases from V and 0 bases from J, with 9 bases between. The CDR3 covers 15 residues. The V gene's germline CDR1 is GTSNPN and CDR2 SVGIG (reference sequence). In DNA, the CDR3 is TGTGCCTGGAGTGTACGGACAGTCTCTGGAAACACCATATATTTT. It translates to CAWSVRTVSGNTIYF.

V and J are TRBV18 and TRBJ2-6; TRBD1 matches at 10 bases. This CDR3 region has 17 residues. The V gene's germline CDR1 is KGHSH and CDR2 LQKENI. The J segment lost 4 bases and the V segment lost 6 bases, leaving 9 bases of the junction unmatched. The CDR3 is CASSAGQGIVGANVLTF. The CDR3 region has the DNA TGTGCCAGCTCGGCGGGACAGGGGATAGTCGGGGCCAACGTCCTGACTTTC. Variable domain in full (rest from reference TRBV18 and TRBJ2-6): NAGVMQNPRHLVRRRGQEARLRCSPMKGHSHVYWYRQLPEEGLKFMVYLQKENIIDESGMPKERFSAEFPKEGPSILRIQQVVRGDSAAYFCASSAGQGIVGANVLTFGAGSRLTVL.

This rearrangement joins TRBV2 to TRBJ1-1; TRBD1 agrees at 7 bases. This CDR3 contains 17 residues. V shed 2 bases, J shed 6 bases, and the junction held 15 bases outside the gene matches. The V gene's germline CDR1 is SNHLY and CDR2 FYNNEI. CDR3 region: CASSESAHRGGGAEAFF. The CDR3 DNA reads TGTGCCAGCAGTGAAAGCGCCCACAGGGGCGGAGGAGCTGAAGCTTTCTTT.

A word on this clone: Other DNA sequences from this sample encode an identical CDR3 as well. The rearrangement uses TRBV5-1 and TRBJ2-3, with D uncertain. The CDR3 covers 14 residues. Germline CDR1 is SGHRS and CDR2 is YFSETQ. With 0 bases removed from V and 1 base from J, the gap between germline ends came to 6 bases. The DNA of the CDR3 is TGCGCCAGCAGCTTGGACAGAGGCACAGATACGCAGTATTTT. It codes for CASSLDRGTDTQYF.

CDR3 DNA: TGTGCCAGCAGTTATAACCCCACGCGCACTAATGAAAAACTGTTTTTT. Protein: CASSYNPTRTNEKLFF. V gene TRBV6-9 combines with J gene TRBJ1-4; no definite D call. Germline V gene lookup returns CDR1 MNHGY and CDR2 SVAAGI. CDR3 length: 16 residues. Trimming left V 2 bases short and J 2 bases short, with 12 bases between.